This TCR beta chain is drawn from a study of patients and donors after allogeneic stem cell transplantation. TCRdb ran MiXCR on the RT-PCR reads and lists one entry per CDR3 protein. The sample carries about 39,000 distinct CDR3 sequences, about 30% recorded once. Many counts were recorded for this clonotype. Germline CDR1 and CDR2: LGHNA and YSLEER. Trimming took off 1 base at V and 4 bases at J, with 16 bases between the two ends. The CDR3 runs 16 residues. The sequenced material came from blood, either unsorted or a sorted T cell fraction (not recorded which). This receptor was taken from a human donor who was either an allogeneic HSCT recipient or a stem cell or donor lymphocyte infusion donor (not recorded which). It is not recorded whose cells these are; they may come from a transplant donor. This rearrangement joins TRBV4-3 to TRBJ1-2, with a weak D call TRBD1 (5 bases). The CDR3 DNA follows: TGCGCCAGCAGCCAAGCCCCTCCGGGACGGAGCTATGGCTACACCTTC. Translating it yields CASSQAPPGRSYGYTF.